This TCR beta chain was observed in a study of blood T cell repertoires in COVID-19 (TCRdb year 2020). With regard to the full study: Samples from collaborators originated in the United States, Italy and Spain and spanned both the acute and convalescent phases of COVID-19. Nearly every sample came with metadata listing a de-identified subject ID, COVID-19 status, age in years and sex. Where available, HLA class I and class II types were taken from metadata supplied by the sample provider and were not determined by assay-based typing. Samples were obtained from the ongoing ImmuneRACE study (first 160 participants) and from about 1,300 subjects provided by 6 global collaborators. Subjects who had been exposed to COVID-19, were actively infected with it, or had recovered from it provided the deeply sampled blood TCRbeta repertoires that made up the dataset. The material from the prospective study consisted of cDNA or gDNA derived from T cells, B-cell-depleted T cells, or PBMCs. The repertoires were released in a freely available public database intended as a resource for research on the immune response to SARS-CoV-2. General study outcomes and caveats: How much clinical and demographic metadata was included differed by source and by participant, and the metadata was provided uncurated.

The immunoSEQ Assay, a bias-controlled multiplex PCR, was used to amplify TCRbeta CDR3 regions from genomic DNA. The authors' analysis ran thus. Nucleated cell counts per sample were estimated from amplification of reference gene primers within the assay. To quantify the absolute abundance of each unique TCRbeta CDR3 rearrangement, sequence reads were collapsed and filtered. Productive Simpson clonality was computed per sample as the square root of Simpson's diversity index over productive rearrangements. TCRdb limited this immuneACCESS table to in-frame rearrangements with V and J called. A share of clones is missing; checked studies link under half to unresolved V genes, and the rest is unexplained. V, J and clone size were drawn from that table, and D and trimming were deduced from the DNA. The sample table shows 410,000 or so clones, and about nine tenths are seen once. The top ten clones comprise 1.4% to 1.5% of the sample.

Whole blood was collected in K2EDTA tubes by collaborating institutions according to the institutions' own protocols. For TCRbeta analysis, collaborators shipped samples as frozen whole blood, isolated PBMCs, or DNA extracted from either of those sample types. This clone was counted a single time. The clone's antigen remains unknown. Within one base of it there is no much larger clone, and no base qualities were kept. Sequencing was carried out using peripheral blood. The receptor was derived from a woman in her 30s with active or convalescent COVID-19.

Here is the DNA: TGCGCCAGCAGCGCTAAAGGGACTAGCGGGAGATCACCGCACGAGCAGTACTTC. Its translation reads: CASSAKGTSGRSPHEQYF. The chain employs TRBV5-1 and TRBJ2-7, with 14 bases matching TRBD2. For this chain, trimming is 4 bases at the V end and 5 bases at the J end, and the number of junction bases without a gene match is 14. CDR3 length: 18 amino acids, cysteine to phenylalanine. This entry keeps only the CDR3 DNA: 54 bases, framed from base 1. CDR1 and CDR2, per the germline V gene, are SGHRS and YFSETQ. Here the CDR3 is joined to the reference TRBV5-1 and TRBJ2-7 genes, and the full variable domain is: KAGVTQTPRYLIKTRGQQVTLSCSPISGHRSVSWYQQTPGQGLQFLFEYFSETQRNKGNFPGRFSGRQFSNSRSEMNVSTLELGDSALYLCASSAKGTSGRSPHEQYFGPGTRLTVT.